Described below is a single T cell receptor (beta chain) sequence and its context. Residents of 24 US areas, aged about 18 to 89 years, made up the participants. Two consecutive negative NP/OP PCR tests, clearance, or resolved symptoms defined Cohort 3 recovery. TCRdb's table, derived via immunoSEQ multiplex PCR, lists solely in-frame clones and lacks some. The sample consists of some 350,000 clones, roughly 88% of them appearing once. This sample was included in a study of blood T cell repertoires in COVID-19. Germline V CDR1 and CDR2: MNHEY, SVGAGI. V lost 10 bases, J lost 4 bases, and 16 bases lay in between. This CDR3 spans 13 amino acids.

The sample taken for sequencing was PBMCs or T cells enriched from blood (not recorded which). The V call is TRBV6-5, the J call TRBJ1-2, with TRBD1 as a possible D gene (6 bases). This sequence originates from a man aged 25 to 40 who had recovered from COVID-19. CDR3 amino acids: CAISRGRTYGYTF. The CDR3 DNA reads TGTGCCATATCCAGGGGACGGACCTATGGCTACACCTTC.